These T cell receptor beta chains were read from a single sample in a study of blood T cell repertoires in COVID-19. The table came from immunoSEQ multiplex PCR; TCRdb's copy has only in-frame clones and leaves some out. The sample consists of 200,000 to 250,000 clones, about four fifths of them appearing once. Sequenced input: peripheral blood. Receptors were obtained from a woman in her fifties or sixties with acute or convalescent COVID-19. CDR3s include the opening cysteine and the closing phenylalanine or tryptophan. Fields, in order: J gene, V gene, D gene, clone size, CDR3 DNA, CDR3 protein. A D gene is named only where the DNA matches it firmly. A clone size is listed for some rows: how often the clone was seen (once, few, many), or a class if it is expanded.

j_call: TRBJ2-2
v_call: TRBV5-1
d_call: .
clone_size: .
cdr3_nt: TGCGCCAGCAGCTTGGTTGAGACCGGGGAGCTGTTTTTT
cdr3_aa: CASSLVETGELFF

j_call: TRBJ2-5
v_call: TRBV13
d_call: .
clone_size: once
cdr3_nt: TGTGCCAGCAGCTTAGGCAGGGCATACCAAGAGACCCAGTACTTC
cdr3_aa: CASSLGRAYQETQYF

j_call: TRBJ2-3
v_call: TRBV28
d_call: .
clone_size: .
cdr3_nt: TGTGCCAGCAGCCTCCGACAGATAAGTACAGATACGCAGTATTTT
cdr3_aa: CASSLRQISTDTQYF

j_call: TRBJ2-4
v_call: TRBV4-2
d_call: TRBD2
clone_size: few
cdr3_nt: TGTGCCAGCAGCCAAGCGTTACTTAGCGGGGGGGCCCAAAACATTCAGTACTTC
cdr3_aa: CASSQALLSGGAQNIQYF

j_call: TRBJ1-2
v_call: TRBV5-4
d_call: TRBD1
clone_size: .
cdr3_nt: TGTGCCAGCAGCTTGGGGACAGGCTATGGCTACACCTTC
cdr3_aa: CASSLGTGYGYTF

j_call: TRBJ2-7
v_call: TRBV7-6
d_call: TRBD1
clone_size: .
cdr3_nt: TGTGCCAGCAGCCCGCAGACAGGGTTGGGGGAGCAGTACTTC
cdr3_aa: CASSPQTGLGEQYF

j_call: TRBJ2-5
v_call: TRBV15
d_call: TRBD2
clone_size: .
cdr3_nt: TGTGCCACCAGCAGGGGACTAGACCAAGAGACCCAGTACTTC
cdr3_aa: CATSRGLDQETQYF

j_call: TRBJ2-3
v_call: TRBV7-9
d_call: TRBD2
clone_size: .
cdr3_nt: TGTGCCAGCAGCTTACGACTAGCGGAAAACACAGATACGCAGTATTTT
cdr3_aa: CASSLRLAENTDTQYF

j_call: TRBJ1-5
v_call: TRBV15
d_call: .
clone_size: .
cdr3_nt: TGTGCCACCAGCAGCGAAAAATGGGACGGAGGGAATCAGCCCCAGCATTTT
cdr3_aa: CATSSEKWDGGNQPQHF

j_call: TRBJ1-2
v_call: TRBV5-1
d_call: .
clone_size: .
cdr3_nt: TGCGCCAGCAGCTTGACAGGCGTGAGCAACTATGGCTACACCTTC
cdr3_aa: CASSLTGVSNYGYTF